Listed below are T cell receptor beta chains from one sample, sequenced in a study of glioma-infiltrating T cells. TCRdb re-analysed the multiplex PCR reads in MiXCR, keeping a single row per CDR3 protein. Of 150,000 to 200,000 distinct CDR3 sequences listed, approximately 30% are singletons. Sequences were obtained from glioma tissue, nonneoplastic brain tissue, or PBMCs (not recorded which). Every receptor here comes from a human donor with low-grade glioma or glioblastoma, undergoing nonglioma brain surgery, or in good health (not recorded which). The CDR3 runs from the conserved cysteine through the conserved F or W. D genes are given only for firm matches. Where a row states a size, it is once, few, many or the class of an expanded clone; other rows omit it.

TRBV6-1	TRBJ1-4	-	TRBD1	CASSQWDRGGNEKLFF	TGTGCCAGCAGTCAATGGGACAGGGGGGGTAATGAAAAACTGTTTTTT
TRBV19	TRBJ1-1	many	-	CASFGTVHPNTEAFF	TGTGCCAGTTTCGGGACTGTGCATCCGAACACTGAAGCTTTCTTT
TRBV29-1	TRBJ2-7	many	TRBD1	CSVGTGLGEQYF	TGCAGCGTTGGGACAGGATTGGGAGAGCAGTACTTC
TRBV20-1	TRBJ2-1	many	TRBD2	CSAKGTSGPYNEQFF	TGCAGTGCTAAAGGGACTAGCGGTCCCTACAATGAGCAGTTCTTC
TRBV7-6	TRBJ1-5	once	-	CASSSQVGRPQHF	TGTGCCAGCAGCTCGCAGGTGGGCCGGCCCCAGCATTTT
TRBV7-2	TRBJ2-7	-	TRBD2	CASRRSSGATYEQYF	TGTGCCAGCAGACGTTCTAGCGGGGCAACCTACGAGCAGTACTTC
TRBV4-2	TRBJ2-7	-	TRBD2	CASSPYPGLAELSYEQYF	TGTGCCAGCAGCCCCTACCCGGGACTAGCGGAACTGTCCTACGAGCAGTACTTC
TRBV7-2	TRBJ1-3	many	-	CASSLALYSGNTIYF	TGTGCCAGCAGCTTAGCACTCTACTCTGGAAACACCATATATTTT
TRBV28	TRBJ2-5	many	-	CASSLIETQYF	TGTGCCAGCAGTCTGATAGAGACCCAGTACTTC
TRBV27	TRBJ2-1	many	-	CASRHLGDSYNEQFF	TGTGCCAGCAGACACCTCGGCGACAGTTACAATGAGCAGTTCTTC
TRBV10-3	TRBJ2-3	-	-	CAISVAPEDTQYF	TGTGCCATCAGTGTAGCACCAGAGGATACGCAGTATTTT
TRBV6-5	TRBJ2-5	many	TRBD2	CASSYLSTSGKETQYF	TGTGCCAGCAGTTACTTATCCACTAGCGGGAAAGAGACCCAGTACTTC